The 4 T cell receptor beta chains below were found in one sample sequenced in a study of beta chain features in type 1 diabetes. Study conclusions and caveats: All four CD4+ subsets of Type 1 diabetes patients contained TCRB CDR3s that were moderately but significantly shorter.

TCRB transcripts that were expressed got sequenced, as all of the isolated RNA had been reverse transcribed. The assay was immunoSEQ multiplex PCR, and TCRdb's table has in-frame clones only and misses some. The top ten clones hold about 0.014% of a sample with more than 250,000 clones, 14% to 15% of them seen once. These receptors have no identified antigens. The material sequenced was naive CD4+ T cells from blood. These receptors were taken from a young man with type 1 diabetes.

V gene TRBV30 combines with J gene TRBJ1-2, with D uncertain. This CDR3 has 13 residues. V lost 3 bases and J lost 4, with 12 bases in between. CDR1 and CDR2 from the germline V gene are GTSNPN and SVGIG (reference sequence). DNA of the CDR3: TGTGCCTGGAGCCCATCCTATCGCTATGGCTACACCTTC. This codes for CAWSPSYRYGYTF.

V and J are TRBV10-2 and TRBJ2-7, with 14 bases that match TRBD2. J lost 7 bases, V lost 6 bases, and 8 bases had no gene match. This CDR3 comprises 15 residues. CDR1 is WSHSY, CDR2 SAAADI, per germline. In DNA, the CDR3 is TGCGCCAGCAGACAAGGGACTAGCGGGAGTGGGGAGCAGTACTTC. Protein sequence: CASRQGTSGSGEQYF.

The sample holds a few counts of this clone. The genes are TRBV18 and TRBJ1-2, with 7 positions matching TRBD1. In germline, CDR1 is KGHSH, CDR2 LQKENI. This CDR3 has 14 amino acids. V shed 3 bases and J 5 bases; nucleotides not matched to a gene: 6. The CDR3 DNA sequence: TGTGCCAGCTCACCCGGACAGGCCGGTTATGGCTACACCTTC. This codes for CASSPGQAGYGYTF.

This clone was observed a handful of times. The V call is TRBV7-8, the J call TRBJ1-2; 8 nucleotides line up with TRBD1. The CDR3 is 14 amino acids. V shed 7 bases and J 4 bases; nucleotides not matched to a gene: 8. The germline gives CDR1 SGHVS, CDR2 FQNEAQ. This chain's CDR3 is CASTLGQGPYGYTF. Here the CDR3 DNA reads TGTGCCAGCACCCTTGGACAGGGTCCCTATGGCTACACCTTC.